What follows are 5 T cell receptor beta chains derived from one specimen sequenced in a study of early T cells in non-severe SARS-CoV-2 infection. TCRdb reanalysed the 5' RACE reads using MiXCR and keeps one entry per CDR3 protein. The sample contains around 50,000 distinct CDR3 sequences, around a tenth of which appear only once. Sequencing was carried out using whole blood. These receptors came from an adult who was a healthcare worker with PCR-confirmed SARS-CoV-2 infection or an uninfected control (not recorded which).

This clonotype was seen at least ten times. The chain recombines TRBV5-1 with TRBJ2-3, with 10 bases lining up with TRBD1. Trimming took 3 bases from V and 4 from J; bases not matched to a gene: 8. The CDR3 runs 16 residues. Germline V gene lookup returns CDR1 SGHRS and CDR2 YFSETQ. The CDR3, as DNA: TGCGCCAGCAGCTCACCGGGACAGGGGATTTCAGATACGCAGTATTTT. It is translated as CASSSPGQGISDTQYF.

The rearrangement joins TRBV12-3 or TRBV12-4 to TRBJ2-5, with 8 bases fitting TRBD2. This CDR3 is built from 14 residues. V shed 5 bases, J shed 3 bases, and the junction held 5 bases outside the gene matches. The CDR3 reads CASSGTRGEETQYF. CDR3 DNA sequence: TGTGCCAGCAGTGGGACTAGAGGGGAAGAGACCCAGTACTTC.

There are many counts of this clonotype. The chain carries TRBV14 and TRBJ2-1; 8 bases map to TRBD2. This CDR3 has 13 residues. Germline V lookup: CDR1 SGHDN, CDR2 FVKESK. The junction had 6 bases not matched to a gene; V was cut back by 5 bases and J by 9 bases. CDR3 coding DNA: TGTGCCAGCAGCTACGGACTAGCTGGTGAGCAGTTCTTC. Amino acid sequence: CASSYGLAGEQFF. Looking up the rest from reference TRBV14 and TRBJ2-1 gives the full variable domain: EAGVTQFPSHSVIEKGQTVTLRCDPISGHDNLYWYRRVMGKEIKFLLHFVKESKQDESGMPNNRFLAERTGGTYSTLKVQPAELEDSGVYFCASSYGLAGEQFFGPGTRLTVL.

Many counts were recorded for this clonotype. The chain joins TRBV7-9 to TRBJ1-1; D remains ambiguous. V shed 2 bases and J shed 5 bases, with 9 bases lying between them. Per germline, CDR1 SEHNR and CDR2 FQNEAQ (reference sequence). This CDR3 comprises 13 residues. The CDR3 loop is CASSLFSGTEAFF. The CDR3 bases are TGTGCCAGCAGCTTATTCTCTGGGACTGAAGCTTTCTTT.

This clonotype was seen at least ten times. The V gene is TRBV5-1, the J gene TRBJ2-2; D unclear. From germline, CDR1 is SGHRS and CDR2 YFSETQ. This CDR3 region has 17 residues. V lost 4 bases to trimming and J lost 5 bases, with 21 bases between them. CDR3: CASSLRMRPGPTGELFF. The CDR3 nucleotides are TGCGCCAGCAGCCTTAGGATGCGCCCCGGACCGACCGGGGAGCTGTTTTTT. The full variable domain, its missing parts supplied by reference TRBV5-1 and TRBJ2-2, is KAGVTQTPRYLIKTRGQQVTLSCSPISGHRSVSWYQQTPGQGLQFLFEYFSETQRNKGNFPGRFSGRQFSNSRSEMNVSTLELGDSALYLCASSLRMRPGPTGELFFGEGSRLTVL.